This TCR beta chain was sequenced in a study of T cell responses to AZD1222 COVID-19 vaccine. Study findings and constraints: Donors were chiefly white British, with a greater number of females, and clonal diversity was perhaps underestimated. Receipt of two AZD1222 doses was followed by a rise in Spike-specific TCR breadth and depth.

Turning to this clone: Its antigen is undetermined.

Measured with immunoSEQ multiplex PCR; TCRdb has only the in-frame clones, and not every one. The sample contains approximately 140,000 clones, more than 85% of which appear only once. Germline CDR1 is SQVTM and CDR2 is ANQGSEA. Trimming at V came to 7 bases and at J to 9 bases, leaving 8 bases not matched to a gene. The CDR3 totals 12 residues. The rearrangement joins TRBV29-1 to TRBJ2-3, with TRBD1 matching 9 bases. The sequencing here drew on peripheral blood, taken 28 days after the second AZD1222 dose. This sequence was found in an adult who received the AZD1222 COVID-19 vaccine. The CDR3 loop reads CSAGTGGETQYF. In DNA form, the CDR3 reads TGCAGCGCTGGAACAGGGGGCGAAACGCAGTATTTT.